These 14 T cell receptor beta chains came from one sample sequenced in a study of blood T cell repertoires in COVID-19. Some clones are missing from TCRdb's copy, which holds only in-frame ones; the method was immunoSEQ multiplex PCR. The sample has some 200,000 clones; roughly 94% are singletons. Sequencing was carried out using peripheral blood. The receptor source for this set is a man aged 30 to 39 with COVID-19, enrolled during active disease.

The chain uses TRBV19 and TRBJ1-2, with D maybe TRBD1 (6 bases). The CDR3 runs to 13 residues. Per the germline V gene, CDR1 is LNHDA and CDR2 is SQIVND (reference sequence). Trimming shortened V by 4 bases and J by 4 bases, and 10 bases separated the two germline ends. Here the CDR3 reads CASSTQGSYGYTF. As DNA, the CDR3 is TGTGCCAGTAGTACACAGGGAAGCTATGGCTACACCTTC.

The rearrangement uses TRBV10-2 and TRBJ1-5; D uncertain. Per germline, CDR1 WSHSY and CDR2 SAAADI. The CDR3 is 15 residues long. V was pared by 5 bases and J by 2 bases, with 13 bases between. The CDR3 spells CASSPMTGGNQPQHF. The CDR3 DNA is TGCGCCAGCAGTCCCATGACCGGGGGCAATCAGCCCCAGCATTTT.

CDR3 bases: TGCGCCAGCAGTGATGGCAGATTCAATAGCAATCAGCCCCAGCATTTT. Amino acid sequence: CASSDGRFNSNQPQHF. The chain employs TRBV10-1 and TRBJ1-5, with D unresolved. Trimming removed 3 bases at V and 0 bases at J, with 12 bases between. Germline V CDR1 and CDR2: WNHNN, SYGVQD (reference sequence). The CDR3 length is 16 residues.

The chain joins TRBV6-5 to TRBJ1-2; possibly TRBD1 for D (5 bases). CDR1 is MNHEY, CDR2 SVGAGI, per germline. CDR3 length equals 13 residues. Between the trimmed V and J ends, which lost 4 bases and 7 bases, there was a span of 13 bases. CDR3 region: CASSFPGFFGYTF. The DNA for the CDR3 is TGTGCCAGCAGTTTCCCAGGGTTCTTTGGCTACACCTTC.

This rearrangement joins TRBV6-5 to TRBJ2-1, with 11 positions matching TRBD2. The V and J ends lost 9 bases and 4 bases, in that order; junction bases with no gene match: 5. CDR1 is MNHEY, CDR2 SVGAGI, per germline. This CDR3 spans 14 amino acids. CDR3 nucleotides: TGTGCCAGTCGAGGGACTAGCGGTTACAATGAGCAGTTCTTC. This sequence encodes CASRGTSGYNEQFF.

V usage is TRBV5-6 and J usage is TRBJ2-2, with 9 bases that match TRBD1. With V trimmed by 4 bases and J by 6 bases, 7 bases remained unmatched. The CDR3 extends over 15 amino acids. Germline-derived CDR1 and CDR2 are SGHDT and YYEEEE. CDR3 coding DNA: TGTGCCAGCAGCCCCGGGACAGGGTCCCCCGGGGAGCTGTTTTTT. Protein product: CASSPGTGSPGELFF. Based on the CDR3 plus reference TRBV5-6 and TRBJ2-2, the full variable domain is DAGVTQSPTHLIKTRGQQVTLRCSPKSGHDTVSWYQQALGQGPQFIFQYYEEEERQRGNFPDRFSGHQFPNYSSELNVNALLLGDSALYLCASSPGTGSPGELFFGEGSRLTVL.

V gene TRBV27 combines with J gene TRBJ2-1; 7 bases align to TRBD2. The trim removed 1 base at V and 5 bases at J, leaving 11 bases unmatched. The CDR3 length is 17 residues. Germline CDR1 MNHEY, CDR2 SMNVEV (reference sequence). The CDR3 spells CASSLFWGGQGDNEQFF. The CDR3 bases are TGTGCCAGCAGTTTATTTTGGGGGGGTCAGGGAGACAATGAGCAGTTCTTC.

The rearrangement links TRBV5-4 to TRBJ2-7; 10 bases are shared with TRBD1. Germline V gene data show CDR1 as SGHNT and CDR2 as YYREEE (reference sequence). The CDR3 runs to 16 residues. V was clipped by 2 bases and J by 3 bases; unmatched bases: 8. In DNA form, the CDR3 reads TGTGCCAGCAGCTTCGACCTGACAGGGGGCATCTACGAGCAGTACTTC. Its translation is CASSFDLTGGIYEQYF.

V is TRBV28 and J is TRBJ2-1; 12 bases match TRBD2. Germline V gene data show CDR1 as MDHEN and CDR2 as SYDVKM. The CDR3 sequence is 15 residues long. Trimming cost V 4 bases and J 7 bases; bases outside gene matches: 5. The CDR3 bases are TGTGCCAGCAGTTCTCTAGCGGGGGGGCCTAATGAGCAGTTCTTC. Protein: CASSSLAGGPNEQFF.

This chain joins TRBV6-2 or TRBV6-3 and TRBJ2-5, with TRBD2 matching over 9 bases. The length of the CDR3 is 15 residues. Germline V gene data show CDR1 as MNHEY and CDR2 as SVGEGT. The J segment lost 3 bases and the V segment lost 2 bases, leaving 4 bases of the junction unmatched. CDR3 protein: CASSYASGAEETQYF. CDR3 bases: TGTGCCAGCAGTTACGCTAGCGGGGCTGAAGAGACCCAGTACTTC.

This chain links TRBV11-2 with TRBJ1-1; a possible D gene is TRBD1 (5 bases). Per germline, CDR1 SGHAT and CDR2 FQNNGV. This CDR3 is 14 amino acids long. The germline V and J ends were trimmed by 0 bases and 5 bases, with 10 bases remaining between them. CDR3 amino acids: CASSLEAGMTEAFF. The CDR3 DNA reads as TGTGCCAGCAGCTTAGAGGCAGGGATGACTGAAGCTTTCTTT.

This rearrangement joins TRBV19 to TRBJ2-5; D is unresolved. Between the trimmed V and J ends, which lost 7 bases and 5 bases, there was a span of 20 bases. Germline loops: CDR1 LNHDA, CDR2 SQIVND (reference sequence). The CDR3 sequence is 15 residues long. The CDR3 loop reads CASTTSGAVWETQYF. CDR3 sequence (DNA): TGTGCCAGTACCACCTCGGGTGCGGTATGGGAGACCCAGTACTTC.

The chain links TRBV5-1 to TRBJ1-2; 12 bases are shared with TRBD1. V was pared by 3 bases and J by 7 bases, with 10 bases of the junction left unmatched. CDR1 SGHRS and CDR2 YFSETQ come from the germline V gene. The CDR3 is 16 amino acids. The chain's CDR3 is CASSSPGTGGAVGYTF. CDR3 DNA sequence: TGCGCCAGCAGCTCCCCCGGGACAGGGGGCGCGGTTGGCTACACCTTC.

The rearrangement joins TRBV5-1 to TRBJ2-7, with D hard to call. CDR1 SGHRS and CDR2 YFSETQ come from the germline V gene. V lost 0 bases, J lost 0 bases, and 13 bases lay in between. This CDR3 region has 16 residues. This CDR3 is CASSLAASLISYEQYF. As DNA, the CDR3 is TGCGCCAGCAGCTTGGCCGCCAGTTTAATCTCCTACGAGCAGTACTTC.